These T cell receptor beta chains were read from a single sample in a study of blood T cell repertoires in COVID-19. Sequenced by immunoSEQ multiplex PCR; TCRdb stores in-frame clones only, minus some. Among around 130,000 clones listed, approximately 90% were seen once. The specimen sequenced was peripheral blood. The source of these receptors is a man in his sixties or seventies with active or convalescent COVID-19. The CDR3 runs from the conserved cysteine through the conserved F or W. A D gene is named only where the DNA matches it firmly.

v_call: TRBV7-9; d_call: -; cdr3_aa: CASSSSRGGNQPQHF
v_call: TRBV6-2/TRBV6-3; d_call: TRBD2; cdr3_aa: CASSERAGARTDTQYF
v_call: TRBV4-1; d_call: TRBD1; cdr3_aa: CASSQTRTRDSFYLQPQHF
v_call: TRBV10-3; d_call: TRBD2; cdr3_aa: CATGGDYPEQFF
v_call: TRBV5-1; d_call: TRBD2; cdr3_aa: CASSSVSSGKRNEQFF
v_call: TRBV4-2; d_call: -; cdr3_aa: CASSQDESHTDTQYF
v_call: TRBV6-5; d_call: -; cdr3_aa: CASSSTAVAYEQYF
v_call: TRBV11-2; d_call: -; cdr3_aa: CASSPYRGHSLRDYGYTF
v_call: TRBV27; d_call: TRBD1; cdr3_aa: CASRRGGLSYEQYF
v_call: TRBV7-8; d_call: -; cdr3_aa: CASSLELPGNGYEQYF
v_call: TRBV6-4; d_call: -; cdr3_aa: CASSEGANQPQHF
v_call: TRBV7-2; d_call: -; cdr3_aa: CASSLGRVNYGYTF
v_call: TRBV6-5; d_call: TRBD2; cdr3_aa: CASRRSAGGGYEQYF
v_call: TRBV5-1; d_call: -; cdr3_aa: CASSPESGEKLFF
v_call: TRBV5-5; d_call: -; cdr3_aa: CASSLAAAYEQYF
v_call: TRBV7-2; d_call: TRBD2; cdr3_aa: CASSLGLAGGNTGELFF
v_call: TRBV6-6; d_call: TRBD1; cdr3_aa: CASSRQTGGVNSPLHF
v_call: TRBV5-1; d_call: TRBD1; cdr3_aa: CASSLGQGAEAFF
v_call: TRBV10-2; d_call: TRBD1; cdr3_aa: CASSETTGSNEQFF
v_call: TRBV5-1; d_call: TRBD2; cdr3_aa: CASSQAGTSGGYNEQFF
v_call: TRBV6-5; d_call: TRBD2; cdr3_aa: CASGLGLAARGEQFF
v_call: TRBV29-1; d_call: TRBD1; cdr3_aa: CSVATIDRGIEAFF
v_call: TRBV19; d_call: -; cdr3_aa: CASSIDAGNYGYTF
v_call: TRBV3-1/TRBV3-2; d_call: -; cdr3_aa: CASSQTGNTEAFF
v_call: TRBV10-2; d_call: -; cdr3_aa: CASSESPQGNNEKLFF
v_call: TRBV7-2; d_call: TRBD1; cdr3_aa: CASSVGQENSPLHF
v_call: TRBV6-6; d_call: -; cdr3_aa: CASSYLDSNYGYTF
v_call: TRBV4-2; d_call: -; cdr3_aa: CASSHDTSGSSYEQYF
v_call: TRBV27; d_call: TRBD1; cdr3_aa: CASRSTGGDYGYTF
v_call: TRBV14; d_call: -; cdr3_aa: CAGWGGKYSNQPQHF
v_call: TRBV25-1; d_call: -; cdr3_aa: CASSDSPSRQGSNQPQHF